The 4 T cell receptor beta chains in this list originate from one sample, sequenced in a study of beta chain features in type 1 diabetes. Reverse transcribing all isolated RNA meant expressed TCRB transcripts were sequenced. TCRdb's table, derived via immunoSEQ multiplex PCR, lists solely in-frame clones and lacks some. The sample holds 350,000 to 450,000 clones; around 15% are singletons and the top ten take roughly 0.017%. The sample was naive CD4+ T cells from blood. Every receptor here comes from a woman between 18 and 29 years old in good health.

This clone was counted a few times. CDR3 loop: CASSQSRTGTEQFF. The DNA of the CDR3 is TGTGCCAGCAGCCAATCCCGGACAGGGACAGAGCAGTTCTTC. The chain carries TRBV7-2 and TRBJ2-1; 8 bases match TRBD1. Germline values: CDR1 SGHTA, CDR2 FQGNSA. V was clipped by 5 bases and J by 10 bases; unmatched bases: 10. The CDR3 spans 14 residues.

The V and J genes are TRBV4-3 and TRBJ1-5; 9 nucleotides align to TRBD1. V lost 0 bases and J lost 2; bases outside the gene matches: 5. The germline CDR1 and CDR2 sequences are LGHNA and YSLEER. The length of the CDR3 is 17 residues. The CDR3 sequence: CASSQDLGQGRNQPQHF. The CDR3 region has the DNA TGCGCCAGCAGCCAAGATCTCGGACAGGGGCGCAATCAGCCCCAGCATTTT.

This clone was observed a handful of times. The chain combines TRBV4-1 with TRBJ2-7; D uncertain. The V end was cut by 1 base, the J end by 3 bases, with 13 bases between. The V gene's germline CDR1 is MGHRA and CDR2 YSYEKL. There are 15 residues in the CDR3. The CDR3 bases are TGCGCCAGCAGCCAAGCACAGCAACAAGGCTACGAGCAGTACTTC. Protein: CASSQAQQQGYEQYF.

The V call is TRBV28, the J call TRBJ1-2; D gene ambiguous. Germline CDR1 MDHEN, CDR2 SYDVKM. The V end lost 2 bases, the J end lost 3 bases, and 10 bases lay between the germline ends. There are 14 residues in the CDR3. CDR3 sequence reads: CASSLDKLDYGYTF. CDR3 DNA sequence: TGTGCCAGCAGTTTAGACAAGCTGGACTATGGCTACACCTTC.